This entry lists 7 T cell receptor beta chains sequenced from one sample in a study of regulatory T cells in long-lasting Graves disease. Specified time point: persistent/refractory GD, antithyroid drugs over 5 years with positive TRAb. PBMC RNA served as the TCR library source. Both iRepertoire HTBI primers and Arm-PCR of CDR3 regions were used to build the TCR beta libraries. TCRdb processed the multiplex PCR reads anew with MiXCR; each CDR3 protein has one entry. This sample has around 400,000 distinct CDR3 sequences; 23% occur once, and the top ten carry about 26%. The material was peripheral blood mononuclear cells (PBMCs), obtained when the disease was refractory, from a patient treated with antithyroid drugs. These receptors came from a female donor with Graves disease.

This clonotype has just a few counts. The chain combines TRBV18 with TRBJ2-7, with D perhaps matching TRBD1 (5 bases). This CDR3 is built from 14 residues. CDR1 is KGHSH, CDR2 LQKENI, per germline. The V end lost 0 bases, the J end lost 5 bases, and 11 bases lay between the germline ends. The CDR3 region is CASSPPQGSNEQYF. Written as DNA, the CDR3 is TGTGCCAGCTCACCACCGCAGGGTAGCAACGAGCAGTACTTC.

This clonotype was seen ten or more times. The chain carries TRBV2 and TRBJ2-7; 16 bases line up with TRBD2. The junction had 4 bases not matched to a gene; V was cut back by 6 bases and J by 2 bases. This CDR3 has 16 residues. CDR1 is SNHLY, CDR2 FYNNEI, per germline. The chain's CDR3 is CASSAGTSGRAYEQYF. DNA of the CDR3: TGTGCCAGCAGCGCTGGGACTAGCGGGAGGGCCTACGAGCAGTACTTC.

In its sample, this clonotype was seen a few times. The genes are TRBV2 and TRBJ2-1; 12 nucleotides agree with TRBD1. This CDR3 has 15 amino acids. Trimming removed 6 bases from V and 9 bases from J; junction bases left unmatched: 9. Germline CDR1 SNHLY, CDR2 FYNNEI. The CDR3 is CASRGTGGGLGEQFF. The CDR3 DNA follows: TGTGCCAGCAGGGGGACAGGGGGCGGATTAGGTGAGCAGTTCTTC.

This clonotype was seen only a few times. Compared with germline, one end of the junction differs, possibly owing to a read error. The rearrangement joins TRBV7-7 to TRBJ2-5; TRBD2 agrees at 11 bases. The CDR3 is 16 residues long. The germline CDR1 and CDR2 sequences are SSHAT and FNYEAQ (reference sequence). The DNA for the CDR3 is TGTGCTAGCAGCTTAGATGGGACTAGCGGCTCAGAGACCCAGTACTTC. Protein product: CASSLDGTSGSETQYF.

This clonotype was seen ten or more times. The chain links TRBV28 to TRBJ1-1; no reliable D call. The germline V gene encodes CDR1 MDHEN and CDR2 SYDVKM. This CDR3 is built from 13 residues. V lost 6 bases, J lost 7 bases, and 15 bases lay in between. This CDR3 is CASSQIPGLEAFF. The CDR3 nucleotides are TGTGCCAGCAGCCAGATCCCCGGACTTGAAGCTTTCTTT.

The rearrangement links TRBV19 to TRBJ1-2, with 8 bases identical to TRBD1. This CDR3 comprises 15 residues. V shed 5 bases, J shed 1 base, and the junction held 6 bases outside the gene matches. Germline CDR1 is LNHDA and CDR2 is SQIVND (reference sequence). The CDR3 DNA reads as TGTGCCAGTAGTCCCCGGACAGGGATTAACTATGGCTACACCTTC. It is translated as CASSPRTGINYGYTF.

V is TRBV12-3 or TRBV12-4 and J is TRBJ1-1; no reliable D call. V lost 3 bases to trimming and J lost 3 bases, with 8 bases between them. The CDR3 runs 13 residues. The CDR3 loop is CASSLRADTEAFF. CDR3 coding DNA: TGTGCCAGCAGTTTGCGTGCGGACACTGAAGCTTTCTTT.